This T cell receptor (delta chain) was captured by sequencing in a study of delta chains in infants with herpesvirus infections (dated by TCRdb to the early 2020s). The study in broad terms: To characterize gammadelta T cell responses to primary cytomegalovirus (CMV) infection, researchers prospectively followed a birth cohort of Ugandan infants starting at birth. Infant blood samples were grouped into approximate age categories of 1.5, 4, 8 and 12 months. The study looked for a public fetal Vdelta1/Vgamma8 gammadelta TCR clonotype in infants infected with CMV after birth. From PBMC, gammadelta TCRs were sequenced for under 20 CMV-infected infants (one congenitally infected) and seven to nine CMV-uninfected infants who had sufficient sample available. The previously published Belgian fetal and cord blood gammadelta TCR data were not generated in this cohort and were added only for comparison. Study-level results and caveats: The public clonotype was found only at the first time point after infection and was absent in uninfected infants and in those infected after 120 days. Public-clonotype frequency among Vdelta1 cells appeared to correlate inversely with age at infection and decayed rapidly, seemingly not persisting beyond roughly two months. Of 18 CMV-infected infants, 4 carried the public Vdelta1 clonotype: three infants infected postnatally before 120 days of age and the congenitally infected infant. A small sample size and the lack of race- or environment-matched controls were noted by the authors, because CMV is acquired by nearly all Ugandans before adulthood. In CMV-uninfected infants, the public clonotype might still exist at levels below the detection limit.

As for this clone: Its antigen has not been determined. No quality values exist for individual bases; no much larger clone is one base distant.

Pregnant women getting prenatal care were recruited in Kampala, Uganda, and their infants were enrolled; maternal HIV status had to be documented. Families received weekly visits, and collection of infant clinical information, oral swabs and peripheral blood began at 6 weeks of age and continued every 4 months after that. Blood was collected in heparin tubes, and PBMC were isolated by Ficoll-Paque density gradient centrifugation and cryopreserved. Receptor amplification or capture employed RT-PCR. To generate TCR cDNA, PBMC RNA underwent reverse transcription with SuperScript II using gamma-chain- and delta-chain-specific primers. After purification with AMPure XP beads, the cDNA was amplified and indexed with Illumina adapters using the Nextera XT Index Kit. An Illumina MiSeq with a V2 300-cycle kit was used to sequence the gammadelta TCR libraries. As for the original processing: Using MiXCR v2.1.12, CDR3 sequences were assembled, and reads were mapped onto D, J and V genes obtained from GenBank. VDJtools v1.2.1 was used to perform repertoire analyses of the CDR3 clonotypes. TCRdb called clones afresh from the public reads with CATT; identical DNA rows were later merged. It is TCRdb's table, rather than the study itself, that gives the V and J calls and clone size. Recorded for this sample are about 1,400 delta-chain clones; 28% of them occurred a single time. The ten largest clones add up to roughly 9.8% of the sample.

V gives up 0 bases and J gives up 3 bases, and the segment between their germline ends measures 57 bases. From cysteine to phenylalanine, the CDR3 is 29 amino acids long. This entry keeps only the CDR3 DNA: 87 bases, framed from base 1. CDR1 and CDR2 are drawn from the germline V gene: NSMFDY, ISSIKDK. The starting material was peripheral blood, obtained at time point 1 of longitudinal follow-up. The chain was built from TRAV29/DV5 and TRDJ1; the D gene is possibly TRDD2 or TRDD3, with 6 bases matching each. The sequence derives from a human donor who was a Ugandan infant, either HIV-exposed or HIV-unexposed (not recorded which). This receptor has the CDR3 CAASEREESIFLTRRQSLSTGSRADKLIF. The sequence in DNA is TGTGCAGCAAGCGAAAGGGAAGAATCGATTTTCCTAACCCGTAGACAGTCCCTTTCTACTGGGTCCAGGGCCGATAAACTCATCTTT. Here the CDR3 is joined to the reference TRAV29/DV5 and TRDJ1 genes, and the full variable domain is: DQQVKQNSPSLSVQEGRISILNCDYTNSMFDYFLWYKKYPAEGPTFLISISSIKDKNEDGRFTVFLNKSAKHLSLHIVPSQPGDSAVYFCAASEREESIFLTRRQSLSTGSRADKLIFGKGTRVTVEP.